The 13 T cell receptor beta chains in this list originate from one sample, sequenced in a study of blood T cell repertoires in COVID-19. Repertoires were generated with immunoSEQ multiplex PCR, while TCRdb's copy carries only in-frame clones and drops some. Here the sample spans about 150,000 clones, about 89% being singletons. Sequencing was carried out using peripheral blood. These TCRs come from a man aged 45-60 years with acute or convalescent COVID-19.

The chain links TRBV19 to TRBJ2-5; TRBD1 might be the D (6 bases). Germline loops: CDR1 LNHDA, CDR2 SQIVND (reference sequence). CDR3 size: 13 residues. Trimming cost V 5 bases and J 4 bases, with 11 bases left between them. CDR3 DNA: TGTGCCAGTAGTGCTGGGGGCGGAGAGACCCAGTACTTC. This codes for CASSAGGGETQYF.

This clone showed up just a few times. The chain uses TRBV4-2 and TRBJ1-2; D gene ambiguous. Trimming cost V 3 bases and J 2 bases, with 10 bases left between them. CDR1 and CDR2 from the germline V gene are LGHNA and YNFKEQ. The CDR3 extends over 14 amino acids. The CDR3 DNA reads TGTGCCAGCAGCCACCCCACAGAAAACTATGGCTACACCTTC. Its translation is CASSHPTENYGYTF.

The V gene is TRBV2, the J gene TRBJ1-1; D is perhaps TRBD1 (5 bases). CDR3 size: 13 residues. V lost 6 bases and J 1 base, leaving 9 bases between the germline ends. Germline CDR1 and CDR2: SNHLY and FYNNEI. CDR3 loop: CASRQESNTEAFF. DNA for the CDR3: TGTGCCAGCAGACAGGAGTCGAACACTGAAGCTTTCTTT.

This sequence joins TRBV4-2 and TRBJ2-3; D unresolved. V lost 2 bases to trimming and J lost 2 bases, with 14 bases between them. The CDR3 runs to 16 residues. The germline V gene encodes CDR1 LGHNA and CDR2 YNFKEQ. The CDR3: CASSQLGQRATDTQYF. CDR3 coding DNA: TGTGCCAGCAGCCAACTAGGCCAGCGAGCCACAGATACGCAGTATTTT.

The gene calls are TRBV9 and TRBJ1-2, with 7 bases identical to TRBD1. The V gene end was trimmed by 3 bases and the J gene end by 4 bases; junction bases not matched to a gene: 9. The CDR3 loop spans 15 amino acids. CDR1 and CDR2 (germline): SGDLS, YYNGEE. The DNA of the CDR3 is TGTGCCAGCAGCGGAAATGACAGGGTGGCCTATGGCTACACCTTC. Its translation: CASSGNDRVAYGYTF. The variable domain in full, completed from reference TRBV9 and TRBJ1-2, reads DSGVTQTPKHLITATGQRVTLRCSPRSGDLSVYWYQQSLDQGLQFLIQYYNGEERAKGNILERFSAQQFPDLHSELNLSSLELGDSALYFCASSGNDRVAYGYTFGSGTRLTVV.

The V and J genes are TRBV24-1 and TRBJ1-4, with 9 bases fitting TRBD1. Trimming removed 5 bases from V and 5 bases from J; junction bases left unmatched: 8. Germline CDR1 is KGHDR and CDR2 is SFDVKD. The CDR3 consists of 16 residues. This CDR3 is CATSARPGTGNEKLFF. CDR3 sequence (DNA): TGTGCCACCAGTGCCCGTCCCGGGACAGGGAATGAAAAACTGTTTTTT.

The V call is TRBV7-6, the J call TRBJ2-1; 8 positions match TRBD1. Germline-derived CDR1 and CDR2 are SGHVS and FNYEAQ. This CDR3 region has 16 residues. V shed 5 bases, J shed 0 bases, and the junction held 6 bases outside the gene matches. The CDR3 DNA is TGTGCCAGCAGCCCCGGACAGGGAGCCTCCTACAATGAGCAGTTCTTC. This sequence encodes CASSPGQGASYNEQFF.

The genes are TRBV18 and TRBJ2-7, with 14 bases aligning to TRBD2. With 4 bases clipped from V and 0 bases from J, the junction kept 5 bases outside the gene matches. CDR1 is KGHSH and CDR2 is LQKENI in the germline V gene. The CDR3 consists of 17 residues. CDR3 DNA: TGTGCCAGCTCACAAGGACTAGCGGGAGGTCCCTCCTACGAGCAGTACTTC. It yields the protein CASSQGLAGGPSYEQYF.

The chain recombines TRBV27 with TRBJ2-5; the match to TRBD1 covers 8 bases. The J call is doubtful: the DNA matches TRBJ2-7 better. The CDR3 extends over 16 amino acids. Germline V lookup: CDR1 MNHEY, CDR2 SMNVEV (reference sequence). CDR3 bases: TGTGCCAGCAGTTATTGGACAGGGCGGCGGCTTTACGAGCAGTACTTC. This encodes CASSYWTGRRLYEQYF.

The chain links TRBV7-2 to TRBJ2-2; 13 positions match TRBD2. The CDR3 extends over 18 amino acids. V gave up 2 bases and J gave up 4 bases; unmatched junction bases: 7. The germline V gene has CDR1 SGHTA and CDR2 FQGNSA. In DNA, the CDR3 is TGTGCCAGCAGCTTAAGGCGACTAGCGGGGGGCAGCACCGGGGAGCTGTTTTTT. Its protein product is CASSLRRLAGGSTGELFF.

The V and J genes are TRBV28 and TRBJ2-4; a weak D match, TRBD1 (6 bases). The CDR3 has 14 amino acids. In germline, CDR1 is MDHEN, CDR2 SYDVKM. Trimming pared 4 bases from V and 8 bases from J, leaving 15 bases between. Here the CDR3 DNA reads TGTGCCAGCAGTTCCCCAGGCGCAGGGGACATTCAGTACTTC. Translating gives CASSSPGAGDIQYF.

This clone was observed a handful of times. The chain is built from TRBV5-6 and TRBJ1-4, with a weak D call TRBD1 (6 bases). The V end was cut by 1 base, the J end by 0 bases, with 10 bases between. Germline V gene data show CDR1 as SGHDT and CDR2 as YYEEEE. The CDR3 runs to 16 residues. This CDR3 is CASSLRTATTNEKLFF. In DNA form, the CDR3 reads TGTGCCAGCAGCTTGCGGACAGCTACAACTAATGAAAAACTGTTTTTT. The variable domain in full, completed from reference TRBV5-6 and TRBJ1-4, reads DAGVTQSPTHLIKTRGQQVTLRCSPKSGHDTVSWYQQALGQGPQFIFQYYEEEERQRGNFPDRFSGHQFPNYSSELNVNALLLGDSALYLCASSLRTATTNEKLFFGSGTQLSVL.

This chain connects TRBV28 to TRBJ2-2; TRBD2 is a possible D gene (6 bases). There are 12 residues in the CDR3. Per germline, CDR1 MDHEN and CDR2 SYDVKM. Between the trimmed V and J ends, which lost 8 bases and 4 bases, there was a span of 8 bases. CDR3 region: CASGGFTGELFF. CDR3 nucleotides: TGTGCCAGCGGAGGGTTCACCGGGGAGCTGTTTTTT.